The 2 T cell receptor beta chains given below trace back to one sample, sequenced in a study of response to subunit inactivated influenza vaccine. TCRdb re-derived calls from the RT-PCR reads in MiXCR, one entry per CDR3 protein. The profile shows 500,000 or so distinct CDR3 sequences, approximately 16% of them singletons. This sample comprised CD4+ T cells sorted from PBMCs, obtained around 25 months after vaccination. The receptors were sampled from a man aged 45-69 years who received an inactivated influenza vaccine.

This clonotype was observed a handful of times. This chain links TRBV7-2 with TRBJ2-2, with 8 nucleotides matching TRBD1. CDR1 is SGHTA and CDR2 is FQGNSA in the germline V gene. The V gene end was trimmed by 3 bases and the J gene end by 7 bases; junction bases not matched to a gene: 7. The CDR3 is 15 amino acids. DNA for the CDR3: TGTGCCAGCAGCTTTGCCGGGACAGGTTACGGGGAGCTGTTTTTT. It translates to CASSFAGTGYGELFF.

This clonotype has only a few counts. V gene TRBV7-2 combines with J gene TRBJ2-2, with a tentative D call TRBD2 (5 bases). Trimming removed 11 bases at V and 0 bases at J, with 16 bases between. Germline CDR1 is SGHTA and CDR2 is FQGNSA. CDR3 length: 15 amino acids. The CDR3: CAARAGGTNTGELFF. The CDR3 nucleotides are TGTGCCGCGAGGGCGGGTGGTACGAACACCGGGGAGCTGTTTTTT. Full variable domain (rest looked up from reference TRBV7-2 and TRBJ2-2): GAGVSQSPSNKVTEKGKDVELRCDPISGHTALYWYRQSLGQGLEFLIYFQGNSAPDKSGLPSDRFSAERTGGSVSTLTIQRTQQEDSAVYLCAARAGGTNTGELFFGEGSRLTVL.